This T cell receptor (beta chain) was captured by sequencing in a study of regulatory T cells in long-lasting Graves disease. In the study overall: Graves' patients, diagnosed recently, had received antithyroid drugs under 3 months. Study conclusions and caveats: Small sample size may have lowered accuracy.

The CDR3 is made up of 14 amino acids. Germline CDR1 reads SEHNR; CDR2 reads FQNEAQ (reference sequence). V was shortened by 1 base and J by 5 bases, with 11 bases between the two germline ends. On this clonotype itself: Its matching antigen is unknown.

Construction of the TCR beta libraries employed iRepertoire HTBI primers in conjunction with Arm-PCR of CDR3 regions. MiXCR, applied by TCRdb to the multiplex PCR reads, yields one record per CDR3 protein. The repertoire holds approximately 470,000 distinct CDR3 sequences, with 15% to 20% as singletons. The time point denotes: newly diagnosed GD, antithyroid drugs for less than 3 months. After RNA was extracted from PBMCs, the TCR library was made from it. These data are also associated with another study on T cells in Graves' hyperthyroidism and ophthalmopathy.

The material was peripheral blood mononuclear cells (PBMCs), obtained at new diagnosis, from a patient treated with antithyroid drugs. The rearrangement links TRBV7-9 to TRBJ1-2; D unresolved. The source of this sequence is a man aged 35 to 55 with Graves disease. The CDR3 nucleotides are TGTGCCAGCAGCTTAGAAGCTTCTGATTATGGCTACACCTTC. Amino acid sequence: CASSLEASDYGYTF.